This T cell receptor beta chain came from a study of tumor T cells in aggressive B-cell lymphoma. Germline CDR1 and CDR2: MDHEN and SYDVKM. CDR3 length: 14 residues. After removal of 3 bases from V and 7 bases from J, the junction contained 6 bases not matched to a gene. The repertoire was sequenced with immunoSEQ multiplex PCR; TCRdb's copy has only in-frame clones and lacks some. This table holds fewer than 6,500 clones, over 65% found once. The receptor was isolated from an adult with diffuse large B cell lymphoma. Sequenced sample: tumor tissue. This chain connects TRBV28 to TRBJ2-1, with 7 bases matching TRBD2. DNA for the CDR3: TGTGCCAGCAGTTTTGGTACTAGCGAGAATGAGCAGTTCTTC. The encoded protein is CASSFGTSENEQFF.